The 23 T cell receptor beta chains presented below share a single source sample, sequenced in a study of cytomegalovirus exposure and HLA in healthy donors (dated by TCRdb to the late 2010s). Preparation of the library involved the immunoSEQ multiplex PCR assay. The multiplex PCR relied on a mix of 60 forward primers for TCR Vbeta segments and 13 reverse primers for TCR Jbeta segments. Held by TCRdb, this immuneACCESS table contains in-frame sequences only and omits some clones. Under half of the omission traces to an unresolved V gene where checked; the cause of the rest is unknown. The sample's table lists a count of roughly 54,000 clones. The leading ten clones occupy 12% of the sample. The sample taken for sequencing was PBMCs. These receptor sequences come from a woman in her 30s in good health and CMV-seropositive.

The chain carries TRBV18 and TRBJ1-1; no clear D. The CDR3 consists of 15 residues. The germline V gene encodes CDR1 KGHSH and CDR2 LQKENI. V was trimmed by 3 bases and J by 0 bases, leaving 11 bases between them. Written as DNA, the CDR3 is TGTGCCAGCTCACCTTCGTTACAGTTGAACACTGAAGCTTTCTTT. Translation gives CASSPSLQLNTEAFF.

This chain links TRBV6-5 with TRBJ1-4; 9 positions agree with TRBD1. The CDR3 spans 14 residues. V lost 5 bases to trimming and J lost 5 bases; unmatched junction nucleotides: 3. In germline, CDR1 is MNHEY, CDR2 SVGAGI. The CDR3 nucleotides are TGTGCCAGCAGTGATACAGGGGGCAATGAAAAACTGTTTTTT. Its protein is CASSDTGGNEKLFF.

The chain uses TRBV6-4 and TRBJ2-2, with D maybe TRBD2 (6 bases). Per the germline V gene, CDR1 is MRHNA and CDR2 is SNTAGT. The V and J ends lost 4 bases and 5 bases respectively, with 11 bases between them. The CDR3 sequence is 14 residues long. CDR3 amino acids: CASSGEDTTGELFF. The CDR3 nucleotides read TGTGCCAGCAGTGGGGAGGATACTACCGGGGAGCTGTTTTTT.

The rearrangement joins TRBV30 to TRBJ2-3; 8 bases line up with TRBD2. The CDR3 has 15 amino acids. V was clipped by 3 bases and J by 2 bases; unmatched bases: 7. The V gene's germline CDR1 is GTSNPN and CDR2 SVGIG (reference sequence). CDR3 loop: CAWRGSGEYTDTQYF. The CDR3, as DNA: TGTGCCTGGAGAGGTAGCGGGGAATACACAGATACGCAGTATTTT.

The genes are TRBV10-2 and TRBJ2-7; 8 nucleotides agree with TRBD2. Germline V gene data show CDR1 as WSHSY and CDR2 as SAAADI. With 10 bases clipped from V and 5 bases from J, the junction kept 22 bases outside the gene matches. This CDR3 is built from 17 residues. The CDR3 sequence: CATLGWGTGLASHEQYF. CDR3 nucleotide sequence: TGCGCCACATTGGGGTGGGGCACCGGACTAGCAAGCCACGAGCAGTACTTC.

Concerning this clone: Because the CDR3's place on the DNA is in doubt, the DNA is left out and the CDR3 is given as listed by TCRdb. In the same sample, other DNA sequences code for this CDR3. V and J are TRBV29-1 and TRBJ2-7; the D call of TRBD1 is as the table states it, not checked on the DNA. The CDR3 has 14 residues if both end residues are counted. In germline, CDR1 is SQVTM, CDR2 ANQGSEA. The CDR3 reads CSVDSGQGGYEQYF.

The chain joins TRBV30 to TRBJ1-5; 7 bases map to TRBD1. V shed 2 bases, J shed 1 base, and the junction held 5 bases outside the gene matches. CDR1 and CDR2 (germline): GTSNPN, SVGIG (reference sequence). The CDR3 is 15 residues long. The CDR3 DNA follows: TGTGCCTGGAGTATACTGACAGGGAGCAATCAGCCCCAGCATTTT. Residues: CAWSILTGSNQPQHF.

The V call is TRBV29-1, the J call TRBJ2-6, with 11 positions matching TRBD2. The CDR3 totals 17 residues. The V gene end was trimmed by 1 base and the J gene end by 2 bases; junction bases not matched to a gene: 4. CDR1 is SQVTM and CDR2 is ANQGSEA in the germline V gene. The CDR3 loop reads CSVEVAGGPAGANVLTF. The CDR3 DNA reads TGCAGCGTTGAAGTAGCGGGGGGGCCAGCTGGGGCCAACGTCCTGACTTTC.

The genes are TRBV29-1 and TRBJ1-1; TRBD1 might be the D (6 bases). This CDR3 has 14 amino acids. Trimming removed 3 bases at V and 0 bases at J, with 11 bases between. CDR1 and CDR2 (germline): SQVTM, ANQGSEA. Here the CDR3 DNA reads TGCAGCGTTGAGGTGGGACACCTGAACACTGAAGCTTTCTTT. It encodes CSVEVGHLNTEAFF.

This clone is identified as medium-sized from frequency. CDR3 sequence (DNA): TGTGCCAGCAGTGAAGCAGACGGTGCAGGGGAGTACTTC. This encodes CASSEADGAGEYF. The chain is built from TRBV6-1 and TRBJ2-7; weak D call: TRBD1 (6 bases). The CDR3 runs 13 residues. The V end lost 0 bases, the J end lost 11 bases, and 14 bases lay between the germline ends. Germline V gives CDR1 MNHNS, CDR2 SASEGT.

The chain couples TRBV18 to TRBJ2-1, with 9 bases fitting TRBD2. Trimming cost V 1 base and J 6 bases; bases outside gene matches: 4. The CDR3 contains 15 residues. CDR1 and CDR2 (germline): KGHSH, LQKENI. As DNA, the CDR3 is TGTGCCAGCTCACCACAAGTAGCGGGAGCCAATGAGCAGTTCTTC. This gives the protein CASSPQVAGANEQFF. The full variable domain, in which reference TRBV18 and TRBJ2-1 provide the parts outside the CDR3, is NAGVMQNPRHLVRRRGQEARLRCSPMKGHSHVYWYRQLPEEGLKFMVYLQKENIIDESGMPKERFSAEFPKEGPSILRIQQVVRGDSAAYFCASSPQVAGANEQFFGPGTRLTVL.

The J gene is TRBJ1-1, the V gene TRBV7-3, with D perhaps matching TRBD1 (5 bases). Germline CDR1 reads SGHTA; CDR2 reads FQGTGA. V was trimmed by 6 bases and J by 4 bases, leaving 15 bases between them. This CDR3 region has 14 residues. The DNA for the CDR3 is TGTGCCAGCAGTCCTAGGGGATCGGCCACTGAAGCTTTCTTT. Translation gives CASSPRGSATEAFF.

This chain uses TRBV30 with TRBJ2-1; 7 bases agree with TRBD2. V shed 2 bases, J shed 12 bases, and the junction held 7 bases outside the gene matches. CDR3 length: 12 amino acids. Per germline, CDR1 GTSNPN and CDR2 SVGIG (reference sequence). CDR3 bases: TGTGCCTGGAGTTCGACTAGCTGGGGGCAGTTCTTC. It encodes CAWSSTSWGQFF.

The chain links TRBV4-1 to TRBJ1-2; unclear D gene. Germline CDR1 is MGHRA and CDR2 is YSYEKL. Trimming took 7 bases from V and 2 from J, leaving 14 bases between them. This CDR3 is built from 14 residues. The CDR3 loop reads CASTLGRENYGYTF. DNA for the CDR3: TGCGCCAGCACCCTTGGGAGAGAGAACTATGGCTACACCTTC.

This chain joins TRBV6-5 and TRBJ1-1; 7 bases match TRBD1. The V gene end was trimmed by 6 bases and the J gene end by 5 bases; junction bases not matched to a gene: 9. Germline CDR1 is MNHEY and CDR2 is SVGAGI. The CDR3 loop spans 14 amino acids. In DNA form, the CDR3 reads TGTGCCAGCAGGCGTCCGGGACAGCAGACTGAAGCTTTCTTT. It encodes CASRRPGQQTEAFF.

This chain connects TRBV7-6 to TRBJ1-1, with a weak D call TRBD1 (6 bases). The CDR3 runs 11 residues. Germline V gene lookup returns CDR1 SGHVS and CDR2 FNYEAQ. The V end lost 4 bases, the J end lost 8 bases, and 8 bases lay between the germline ends. CDR3 loop: CASSSGQEAFF. As DNA, the CDR3 is TGTGCCAGCAGCTCCGGACAGGAAGCTTTCTTT.

The CDR3 region is CASSLLTSSGKQFF. The CDR3 DNA reads TGTGCCAGCAGTTTATTGACCTCCAGCGGGAAGCAGTTCTTC. V and J are TRBV28 and TRBJ2-1, with 7 bases that match TRBD2. CDR3 length: 14 amino acids. Germline-derived CDR1 and CDR2 are MDHEN and SYDVKM. Trimming took 1 base from V and 11 from J; bases not matched to a gene: 8.

The rearrangement uses TRBV4-1 and TRBJ1-3, with TRBD1 identical over 8 bases. V was clipped by 2 bases and J by 3 bases; unmatched bases: 12. This CDR3 spans 18 amino acids. CDR1 MGHRA and CDR2 YSYEKL come from the germline V gene. CDR3 bases: TGCGCCAGCAGCCAACGTACTCCCGGACAGGGCTATGGAAACACCATATATTTT. The encoded protein is CASSQRTPGQGYGNTIYF.

Its frequency marks this clone as medium-sized (0.01 to 0.1%). J is TRBJ2-1 and V is TRBV2; D unresolved. The CDR3 covers 11 residues. Germline V gene data show CDR1 as SNHLY and CDR2 as FYNNEI. V shed 7 bases and J shed 5 bases, with 6 bases lying between them. CDR3 in DNA: TGTGCCAGCACGAGGAACAATGAGCAGTTCTTC. Translated, it gives CASTRNNEQFF.

The chain couples TRBV27 to TRBJ1-1; possibly TRBD1 for D (5 bases). CDR3 length: 15 residues. V lost 0 bases to trimming and J lost 5 bases, with 13 bases between them. Germline V gene lookup returns CDR1 MNHEY and CDR2 SMNVEV (reference sequence). CDR3 residues: CASSLSSRSGTEAFF. CDR3 nucleotide sequence: TGTGCCAGCAGTTTATCATCCCGATCAGGGACTGAAGCTTTCTTT.

The chain joins TRBV28 to TRBJ1-1, with D perhaps matching TRBD1 (6 bases). Trimming pared 5 bases from V and 3 bases from J, leaving 13 bases between. CDR1 is MDHEN, CDR2 SYDVKM, per germline. This CDR3 is built from 14 residues. CDR3 sequence: CASSTTGTHTEAFF. For the CDR3, the DNA is TGTGCCAGCAGTACAACGGGGACACACACTGAAGCTTTCTTT.

J is TRBJ2-7 and V is TRBV10-3; D might be TRBD1 (6 bases). Germline CDR1 ENHRY, CDR2 SYGVKD. The CDR3 sequence is 11 residues long. V lost 9 bases and J 6 bases, leaving 12 bases between the germline ends. Written as DNA, the CDR3 is TGTGCCATACAGGGACGGACCGAGCAGTACTTC. Translated, it gives CAIQGRTEQYF.

The chain combines TRBV29-1 with TRBJ2-1; tentative D call: TRBD1 (6 bases). The CDR3 is 11 residues long. The germline V and J ends were trimmed by 8 bases and 6 bases, with 11 bases remaining between them. CDR1 SQVTM and CDR2 ANQGSEA come from the germline V gene. The CDR3 is CSTRQANEQFF. The DNA of the CDR3 is TGCAGCACCCGACAGGCCAATGAGCAGTTCTTC.